Listed below are T cell receptor beta chains from one sample, sequenced in a study of human T cells and chemical hapten exposure. TCRdb ran MiXCR on the 5' RACE reads and lists one entry per CDR3 protein. The table includes over 95,000 distinct CDR3 sequences, around a fifth detected once. These receptors originate from a human donor in good health. CDR3s include the opening cysteine and the closing phenylalanine or tryptophan. The D gene is left open where the match is weak. Clone size is shown for a subset of rows, as once, few, many or a class of expanded clone.

>TRBV5-4|TRBJ2-1|TRBD2|-
TGTGCCAGCAGCTCCACTAGCGGGAGCTCCTATGAGCAGTTCTTC
CASSSTSGSSYEQFF
>TRBV6-1|TRBJ2-5|-|-
TGTGCCAGCAGAAAACGGGGCGGGGAGACCCAGTACTTC
CASRKRGGETQYF
>TRBV5-1|TRBJ2-3|TRBD2|-
TGCGCCAGCAGCTTAGCCCGGACTAGCGGGACAGATACGCAGTATTTT
CASSLARTSGTDTQYF
>TRBV2|TRBJ2-5|TRBD2|-
TGTGCCAGCAGTGAAATAAGTCAGGCGGGAGCCCAGTACTTC
CASSEISQAGAQYF
>TRBV20-1|TRBJ1-1|TRBD1|-
TGCAGTGCTAGGGGACTGACAGGGGGGGAGACTGAAGCTTTCTTT
CSARGLTGGETEAFF
>TRBV29-1|TRBJ2-7|-|few
TGCAGCGTTGGGGGAACCTACGAGCAGTACTTC
CSVGGTYEQYF
>TRBV12-3/TRBV12-4|TRBJ1-5|TRBD1|-
TGTGCCAGCAGACAGGGGACACCTCCCCAGCCCCAGCATTTT
CASRQGTPPQPQHF
>TRBV7-8|TRBJ1-1|-|-
TGTGCCAGCAGCTTAGAAAGGACAGAGGATAATGAAGCTTTCTTT
CASSLERTEDNEAFF
>TRBV5-6|TRBJ2-3|-|few
TGTGCCAGCAGCTTGGCACCTTCCACAGATACGCAGTATTTT
CASSLAPSTDTQYF
>TRBV12-3/TRBV12-4|TRBJ1-2|TRBD1|few
TGTGCCAGCAGTTTCAGGGGGGGAGGCTATGGCTACACCTTC
CASSFRGGGYGYTF
>TRBV7-2|TRBJ2-4|-|few
TGTGCCAGCAGCTTAAGGCAAGCGTTAGCCAAAAACATTCAGTACTTC
CASSLRQALAKNIQYF
>TRBV24-1|TRBJ1-4|-|few
TGTGCCACCAGTGATGCCGGGACCGCGGGTGAAAAACTGTTTTTT
CATSDAGTAGEKLFF
>TRBV5-5|TRBJ2-2|-|few
TGTGCCAGCAGCTTGTCATTGGGGCAGGGGAGCACCGGGGAGCTGTTTTTT
CASSLSLGQGSTGELFF
>TRBV10-2|TRBJ1-2|-|-
TGCGCCATCCGGGACGGTCGGGGATATGGCTACACCTTC
CAIRDGRGYGYTF
>TRBV4-1|TRBJ2-7|TRBD2|few
TGCGCCAGCAGCCAAAACTTAGCGGGAGGAGGTTACGAGCAGTACTTC
CASSQNLAGGGYEQYF
>TRBV29-1|TRBJ1-1|-|-
TGCAGCGTTGAAGATGAGGAGGAAATTATGGAAGCTTTCTTT
CSVEDEEEIMEAFF
>TRBV7-6|TRBJ2-3|TRBD2|-
TGTGCCAGCAGCCCGCCTCGTAGCGGGAGCGGTAAGGGTACGCAGTATTTT
CASSPPRSGSGKGTQYF
>TRBV12-3/TRBV12-4|TRBJ2-3|-|-
TGTGCCAGCAGTTTTAAGGGGCTACCCACAGATACGCAGTATTTT
CASSFKGLPTDTQYF
>TRBV9|TRBJ1-3|-|-
TGTGCCAGCAGCGCCGGCCTCTGTGGAAACACCATATATTTT
CASSAGLCGNTIYF
>TRBV20-1|TRBJ2-2|TRBD1|few
TGCAGTGCTCCACCGGGACAGGGGCACACCGGGGAGCTGTTTTTT
CSAPPGQGHTGELFF
>TRBV14|TRBJ2-3|TRBD2|few
TGTGCCAGCAGCCATGACCACCGGGACTACCCGGCAGATACGCAGTATTTT
CASSHDHRDYPADTQYF
>TRBV11-3|TRBJ2-3|TRBD1|few
TGTGCCAGCAGCTCGGACAGGGGCACAGATACGCAGTATTTT
CASSSDRGTDTQYF
>TRBV27|TRBJ2-1|TRBD2|-
TGTGCCAGCAGTCGACAGCGGGAGGGCCCCTCCTACAATGAGCAGTTCTTC
CASSRQREGPSYNEQFF
>TRBV9|TRBJ2-1|TRBD1|-
TGTGCCAGCAGCTCGGGGACAGGGAGGCATGAGCAGTTCTTC
CASSSGTGRHEQFF
>TRBV27|TRBJ2-5|TRBD2|-
TGTGCCAGCAGATTAGCGGGAGCAGGGGAGACCCAGTACTTC
CASRLAGAGETQYF
>TRBV20-1|TRBJ1-6|-|-
TGCAGTGCTAGAGTCAGACAGAGCTCCTATAATTCACCCCTCCACTTT
CSARVRQSSYNSPLHF
>TRBV11-2|TRBJ1-1|-|-
TGTGCCAGCAGCTTTGGGGCCAAGGCCCTTGCGAACACTGAAGCTTTCTTT
CASSFGAKALANTEAFF
>TRBV27|TRBJ2-5|-|few
TGTGCCAGCAGTTTCTCGGCGACTCTGACCCAGTACTTC
CASSFSATLTQYF
>TRBV28|TRBJ2-7|TRBD1|-
TGTGCCAGCAGTTTTGTGGGACAGGGGGTTCGGTGGCAGTACTTC
CASSFVGQGVRWQYF
>TRBV6-1|TRBJ1-5|-|-
TGTGCCAGCAGCCCCTGGACCGATAATCAGCCCCAGCATTTT
CASSPWTDNQPQHF
>TRBV28|TRBJ2-7|-|-
TGTGCCAGCAGTTTGTGGGAAAAGCAGTACTTC
CASSLWEKQYF
>TRBV20-1|TRBJ1-3|-|-
TGCAGTGCTGAAGACGGGAGCTCTGGAAACACCATATATTTT
CSAEDGSSGNTIYF
>TRBV28|TRBJ1-1|-|-
TGTGCCAGCAGGCGACGTGACAGAGTAGAAGCTTTCTTT
CASRRRDRVEAFF
>TRBV13|TRBJ2-2|TRBD1|few
TGTGCCAGCAGCCTGAGGGACAGGCGGGCCGGGGAGCTGTTTTTT
CASSLRDRRAGELFF
>TRBV15|TRBJ2-5|-|few
TGTGCCACCAGCAGTCAGGGTTTCCAAGAGACCCAGTACTTC
CATSSQGFQETQYF
>TRBV2|TRBJ2-7|-|-
TGTGCCAGCAGACTCCTTAGGCACGAGCAGTACTTC
CASRLLRHEQYF
>TRBV18|TRBJ1-1|-|-
TGTGCCAGCTCACCTAACGACAAAGGAATGGGCACTGAAGCTTTCTTT
CASSPNDKGMGTEAFF
>TRBV18|TRBJ1-5|-|-
TGTGCCAGCCGCCTGGGGGCCGGCATGTCAGGGGAGCCCCAGCATTTT
CASRLGAGMSGEPQHF
>TRBV2|TRBJ1-2|TRBD1|-
TGTGCCAGCAGTCCCCGGGACAGGGTCTATGGCTACACCTTC
CASSPRDRVYGYTF
>TRBV4-1|TRBJ2-5|-|-
TGCGCCAGAAGCCGTCTAGGGACAGAGACCCAGTACTTC
CARSRLGTETQYF
>TRBV29-1|TRBJ2-3|-|-
TGCAGCGTTGGTACGCAGTATTTT
CSVGTQYF
>TRBV20-1|TRBJ2-7|TRBD1|few
TGCAGTGCTAGGCCACAGGGGCCCTACGAGCAGTACTTC
CSARPQGPYEQYF
>TRBV19|TRBJ2-3|-|-
TGTGCCAGTAGTATGAGGTGGAAGACAGATACGCAGTATTTT
CASSMRWKTDTQYF
>TRBV19|TRBJ2-2|TRBD1|-
TGTGCCAGCCTGACAGGGGGCGAAGCCGGGGAGCTGTTTTTT
CASLTGGEAGELFF
>TRBV30|TRBJ1-3|TRBD1|-
TGTGCCTGGATTCCTCAGGACAGGAGGTATTCTGGAAACACCATATATTTT
CAWIPQDRRYSGNTIYF
>TRBV5-6|TRBJ2-6|-|-
TGTGCCAGCAGCTCCCTCAGGGGATCTATCTCTGGGGCCAACGTCCTGACTTTC
CASSSLRGSISGANVLTF
>TRBV29-1|TRBJ1-1|TRBD1|few
TGCAGCTCGGGACAGGGGAGGAACACTGAAGCTTTCTTT
CSSGQGRNTEAFF
>TRBV9|TRBJ2-3|-|-
TGTGCCAGCAGCGTAGGGTCCTGGAGTGCCCGCACGACCGATACGCAGTATTTT
CASSVGSWSARTTDTQYF
>TRBV6-5|TRBJ2-1|TRBD1|-
TGTGCCAGCAGTTACGGGGGACAGGGGAACAATGAGCAGTTCTTC
CASSYGGQGNNEQFF
>TRBV28|TRBJ1-2|-|-
TGTGCCAGCAAAGCAGGGGTATGGGCTAACTATGGCTACACCTTC
CASKAGVWANYGYTF
>TRBV28|TRBJ1-4|-|-
TGTGCCAGCAGTCCCCTGAATGAAAAACTGTTTTTT
CASSPLNEKLFF
>TRBV18|TRBJ1-1|-|few
TGTGCCAGCTCACCACGAGAGGTCCCCGAAGTGCATGACACTGAAGCTTTCTTT
CASSPREVPEVHDTEAFF
>TRBV28|TRBJ2-3|TRBD2|-
TGTGCCAGCAGTTTGAGAGCGGGAGGGACAGATACGCAGTATTTT
CASSLRAGGTDTQYF
>TRBV28|TRBJ2-3|-|-
TGTGCCAGCAGTTTAGGGCTCCTTTTGTCGACAGATACGCAGTATTTT
CASSLGLLLSTDTQYF
>TRBV29-1|TRBJ1-4|-|-
TGCAGCGTTGAAACTGAGGGAGAAAAACTGTTTTTT
CSVETEGEKLFF
>TRBV24-1|TRBJ2-3|-|-
TGTGCCACCAGTGATTTTGCAGATACGCAGTATTTT
CATSDFADTQYF
>TRBV27|TRBJ2-6|-|few
TGTGCCAGCAGGCCCTCTGGGGCCAACGTCCTGACTTTC
CASRPSGANVLTF
>TRBV12-2|TRBJ1-1|-|few
TGTGCAAGTCGCTTAGCGGGACAGCGTATTAGAGGAGTTATGAACACTGAAGCTTTCTTT
CASRLAGQRIRGVMNTEAFF
>TRBV28|TRBJ2-1|-|-
TGTGCCAGCCATCCCCTATTCTACAATGAGCAGTTCTTC
CASHPLFYNEQFF